This entry concerns a single T cell receptor beta chain. The data were obtained in a study of blood T cell repertoires in COVID-19. Study-wide context: PBMCs, B-cell-depleted T cells, or T cells were the source of the cDNA or gDNA that made up the material.

Enrollees, roughly 18 to 90 years old, lived in 24 US areas. Participant-given clinical history determined each cohort assignment. Per the study methods: Quantification of nucleated cells was approximated via reference gene primer amplification. Here immunoSEQ multiplex PCR was the method, and the copy in TCRdb shows in-frame clones only, minus some. V and J calls and clone size are given by that table; D and trimming were obtained from the DNA. The profile shows roughly 130,000 clones, roughly 84% of them singletons. V gave up 5 bases and J gave up 2 bases; unmatched junction bases: 12. The CDR3 spans 17 residues. Germline CDR1 is LGHNA and CDR2 is YSLEER.

V is TRBV4-3 and J is TRBJ1-2, with 9 positions matching TRBD1. The clonotype comes from a man in his forties with acute COVID-19. The specimen was PBMCs or T cells enriched from blood (not recorded which). As DNA, the CDR3 is TGCGCCAGCAGCTCCCACCTATTGACAGGGGGAAACTATGGCTACACCTTC. Translation: CASSSHLLTGGNYGYTF.